Listed below are T cell receptor beta chains from one sample, sequenced in a study of naive and memory T cell subsets. TCRdb called the UMI-ligation and nested PCR reads again in MiXCR, with one record for every CDR3 protein. The sample holds approximately 140,000 distinct CDR3 sequences, over 15% seen once. Sequenced sample: naive CD4+ T cells from blood. The receptors stem from a human donor in good health. Both conserved end residues are trimmed from each CDR3. Clone size, where shown, is once, few, many, or a class for clones that have expanded.

v_call	j_call	clone_size	cdr3_aa
TRBV6-5	TRBJ1-2	-	ASSYSWAGGNYGYT
TRBV29-1	TRBJ2-7	-	SVVGTAAYEQY
TRBV7-6	TRBJ2-6	-	ASSLSSFVLT
TRBV5-1	TRBJ1-5	-	ASSQGTGGEPQN
TRBV18	TRBJ2-7	-	ASSPQTGINEQY
TRBV10-3	TRBJ2-1	-	AISVVSANEQF
TRBV18	TRBJ1-1	-	ASSPQDRGVNTEAF
TRBV7-8	TRBJ2-1	many	ASSLSPIADIYNEQF
TRBV11-2	TRBJ2-5	-	ASSLIAGGGSETQY
TRBV9	TRBJ1-1	few	ASSAHLDRGEKAF
TRBV6-5	TRBJ2-7	-	ASRPDQGSYEQY
TRBV2	TRBJ2-1	few	ASSEYDWSGEQF
TRBV7-2	TRBJ2-1	few	ASSLTSGSSYEQF
TRBV7-3	TRBJ2-3	-	ASSPERTRTDTQY
TRBV28	TRBJ2-2	few	ASSQGQGIGELF
TRBV5-1	TRBJ1-3	-	ASSLVTDSGNTIY
TRBV20-1	TRBJ2-1	-	SARSNPGQGKGGSYNEQF
TRBV11-2	TRBJ1-5	few	ASSLDQGGASNQPQH
TRBV6-1	TRBJ2-5	few	ASSETGTGKGRETQY
TRBV29-1	TRBJ1-1	once	SVGALNTEAF
TRBV19	TRBJ1-2	few	ASSKPGQGPLGYT
TRBV7-2	TRBJ2-1	-	ASSLVGTSYNEQF
TRBV5-4	TRBJ1-4	few	ASSLDSTEKLF
TRBV12-3/TRBV12-4	TRBJ2-3	few	ASSLARADTQY
TRBV14	TRBJ1-4	few	ASSQDFYEKLF
TRBV5-1	TRBJ2-2	many	ASRGAGELF
TRBV28	TRBJ1-5	-	ASSLLPSSNQPQH
TRBV2	TRBJ2-7	-	ASTLRGQGSYEQY
TRBV28	TRBJ2-3	few	ASRGAPGLTDTQY
TRBV20-1	TRBJ2-7	few	SASESTGLTDEQY
TRBV7-9	TRBJ1-5	-	ASSLAGETVQPQH
TRBV4-2	TRBJ1-1	few	ASSQAGGLERHTEAF
TRBV24-1	TRBJ2-1	many	ATSDPTPALASYNEQF
TRBV7-9	TRBJ2-1	-	ASSFNVGEQF
TRBV29-1	TRBJ2-1	-	SVEDRTRNEQF
TRBV20-1	TRBJ2-5	-	SARDEGGETQY
TRBV2	TRBJ1-2	few	ASTYGAKTNYGYT
TRBV7-2	TRBJ1-5	-	ASSQTGAGSQH
TRBV18	TRBJ2-7	few	ASSPDKEQY
TRBV20-1	TRBJ1-1	-	SATFGLRNTEAF
TRBV30	TRBJ1-2	few	AWSYGQNYGYT
TRBV4-2	TRBJ1-2	few	ASSPRQGADYGYT
TRBV7-2	TRBJ1-6	-	ASSFATGTGNSPLH
TRBV7-9	TRBJ2-1	-	ASSLGRTRDRVDEQF
TRBV7-9	TRBJ2-1	-	ASHLAGDPNEQF
TRBV14	TRBJ1-5	-	ASSQNPFQPQH
TRBV9	TRBJ2-5	-	ASSVGTAQETQY
TRBV20-1	TRBJ2-5	-	SAVRTSGKETQY
TRBV7-9	TRBJ2-5	many	ASSLGQGAQETQY